A single sample is the source of the 15 T cell receptor beta chains below, sequenced in a study of blood T cell repertoires in COVID-19. The protocol was immunoSEQ multiplex PCR, while the TCRdb copy is restricted to in-frame clones and leaves out a portion. The table records 55,000 to 85,000 clones, about 80% of them present only once. Sequencing was performed on peripheral blood. The receptors here all came from an older woman with acute or convalescent COVID-19.

The chain employs TRBV6-5 and TRBJ1-2; TRBD1 matches 7 bases. Germline-derived CDR1 and CDR2 are MNHEY and SVGAGI. V lost 9 bases to trimming and J lost 6 bases; unmatched junction nucleotides: 10. The CDR3 length is 13 residues. The CDR3 DNA is TGTGCCAGTGGGGACAGCCTAACTAATGGCTACACCTTC. Translating it yields CASGDSLTNGYTF.

The chain combines TRBV30 with TRBJ1-1; 8 bases are shared with TRBD1. This CDR3 comprises 12 residues. V gave up 0 bases and J gave up 8 bases; unmatched junction bases: 2. CDR1 and CDR2 (germline): GTSNPN, SVGIG (reference sequence). The CDR3: CAWSVQGDEAFF. The CDR3 DNA sequence: TGTGCCTGGAGTGTACAGGGGGACGAAGCTTTCTTT.

V gene TRBV7-9 combines with J gene TRBJ2-3, with D possibly being TRBD1 (6 bases). Germline CDR1 and CDR2: SEHNR and FQNEAQ (reference sequence). The CDR3 sequence is 15 residues long. Trimming removed 4 bases from V and 2 bases from J, with 13 bases in between. CDR3: CASSWGHFLTDTQYF. The CDR3 bases are TGTGCCAGCAGCTGGGGACACTTCCTCACAGATACGCAGTATTTT.

The chain uses TRBV6-5 and TRBJ1-4, with 7 nucleotides matching TRBD1. The CDR3 runs 15 residues. Trimming cost V 2 bases and J 8 bases; bases outside gene matches: 8. CDR1 is MNHEY and CDR2 is SVGAGI in the germline V gene. The CDR3 nucleotides are TGTGCCAGCAGTTACCCGAGCGGACAGGCGGAAAAACTGTTTTTT. Translation gives CASSYPSGQAEKLFF.

The chain links TRBV5-1 to TRBJ1-6; 8 bases line up with TRBD1. The CDR3 sequence is 15 residues long. V lost 0 bases and J lost 10; bases outside the gene matches: 6. Germline assignment: CDR1 SGHRS and CDR2 YFSETQ. CDR3 bases: TGCGCCAGCAGCTTGGGGCAGGGGGCAGGATCACCCCTCCACTTT. Protein sequence: CASSLGQGAGSPLHF.

The V call is TRBV30, the J call TRBJ1-5; D may be TRBD1 (5 bases). V was shortened by 2 bases and J by 6 bases, with 14 bases between the two germline ends. The CDR3 extends over 14 amino acids. The germline gives CDR1 GTSNPN, CDR2 SVGIG (reference sequence). The CDR3 nucleotides read TGTGCCTGGAGTATTGGGCAGGGAAGTCAGCCCCAGCATTTT. Translation: CAWSIGQGSQPQHF.

The chain uses TRBV5-1 and TRBJ2-7; D is perhaps TRBD1 (6 bases). The ends were cut back, 0 bases at V and 2 bases at J, with 9 bases in the middle. The CDR3 loop spans 14 amino acids. Germline values: CDR1 SGHRS, CDR2 YFSETQ. CDR3 in amino acids: CASSLGDIPYEQYF. CDR3 nucleotides: TGCGCCAGCAGCTTGGGGGACATACCCTACGAGCAGTACTTC.

The J gene is TRBJ2-3, the V gene TRBV5-1; 7 bases map to TRBD2. There are 16 residues in the CDR3. Germline CDR1 is SGHRS and CDR2 is YFSETQ. Trimming took 0 bases from V and 0 from J; bases not matched to a gene: 4. CDR3 DNA: TGCGCCAGCAGCTTGGGAAGCGGGGATAGCACAGATACGCAGTATTTT. As protein: CASSLGSGDSTDTQYF.

This chain links TRBV18 with TRBJ1-1; possibly TRBD1 for D (5 bases). This CDR3 spans 17 amino acids. V gave up 2 bases and J gave up 0 bases, with 16 bases separating them. Germline V gene data show CDR1 as KGHSH and CDR2 as LQKENI. The CDR3 region has the DNA TGTGCCAGCTCACCATCAGGAGGAGGGGTTATGAACACTGAAGCTTTCTTT. This sequence encodes CASSPSGGGVMNTEAFF.

This chain links TRBV12-3 or TRBV12-4 with TRBJ1-1; D remains ambiguous. V gave up 3 bases and J gave up 5 bases, with 10 bases separating them. This CDR3 is 13 amino acids long. The CDR3 DNA reads TGTGCCAGCAGTTTTTCGGGTCGGACTGAAGCTTTCTTT. This sequence encodes CASSFSGRTEAFF.

This chain joins TRBV3-1 (or the pseudogene TRBV3-2) and TRBJ2-7, with 9 positions matching TRBD1. The CDR3 contains 14 residues. V shed 3 bases and J 5 bases; nucleotides not matched to a gene: 5. In germline, CDR1 is LGHDT, CDR2 YNNKEL (reference sequence). CDR3 in amino acids: CASSQTTGGHEQYF. CDR3 nucleotides: TGTGCCAGCAGCCAGACAACAGGGGGCCACGAGCAGTACTTC.

CDR3 nucleotide sequence: TGTGCCAGCAGTTTTTGGCGGACAAAGGGGAATCAGCCCCAGCATTTT. This sequence encodes CASSFWRTKGNQPQHF. The V gene is TRBV28, the J gene TRBJ1-5; D is possibly TRBD1 (5 bases). Trimming stripped 3 bases from V and 4 bases from J, with 16 bases between. Germline values: CDR1 MDHEN, CDR2 SYDVKM. This CDR3 has 16 amino acids.

This rearrangement joins TRBV6-5 to TRBJ1-5, with D perhaps matching TRBD1 (5 bases). Germline V gene sequence: CDR1 MNHEY, CDR2 SVGAGI. Trimming shortened V by 7 bases and J by 2 bases, and 12 bases separated the two germline ends. The CDR3 is 14 amino acids. CDR3 nucleotides: TGTGCCAGCAAGATAGGGGATGGCAATCAGCCCCAGCATTTT. Protein: CASKIGDGNQPQHF.

The chain recombines TRBV30 with TRBJ1-1; weak D call: TRBD1 (5 bases). Looked up from germline, CDR1 is GTSNPN and CDR2 is SVGIG (reference sequence). With 8 bases removed from V and 8 bases from J, the gap between germline ends came to 21 bases. This CDR3 contains 13 residues. The CDR3 region has the DNA TGTGCCGGTGGGACGGGGGTTGGAGGAGAAGCTTTCTTT. Its protein product is CAGGTGVGGEAFF.

By its share, this clone is medium-sized. The chain joins TRBV29-1 to TRBJ2-5, with TRBD1 matching over 7 bases. The V segment lost 8 bases and the J segment 2 bases; nucleotides outside the gene matches: 5. CDR1 and CDR2 (germline): SQVTM, ANQGSEA. This CDR3 is built from 12 residues. The CDR3, as DNA: TGCAGCTCTGGGGACAGACAAGAGACCCAGTACTTC. Translating gives CSSGDRQETQYF.